Listed here are 13 T cell receptor beta chains from one sample, sequenced in a study of identical twins (dated by TCRdb to the mid-2010s). The library was generated by 5' RACE. Sequencing took place on an Illumina HiSeq 2000. TCRdb's own reprocessing of the public reads used fastp at Q25 and MiXCR and kept productive beta chains. Each record represents a unique CDR3 protein, reported with the most common genes and DNA among its rows. Here the sample has 500,000 or so distinct CDR3 sequences; 13% to 15% occur a single time. The biggest ten clones account for about 0.53% of the sample. These data also featured in a second study, about yellow fever vaccine responses in identical twins.

The sequenced sample was CD4+ T cells sorted from blood. The receptors shown here come from a woman aged 18-29 years in good health.

A few counts support this clonotype. The chain combines TRBV5-1 with TRBJ2-7, with 7 bases aligning to TRBD1. The germline gives CDR1 SGHRS, CDR2 YFSETQ. This CDR3 spans 14 amino acids. Trimming cost V 2 bases and J 0 bases; bases outside gene matches: 2. CDR3 DNA sequence: TGCGCCAGCAGCTTCTACAGGGGCTCCTACGAGCAGTACTTC. Translated, it gives CASSFYRGSYEQYF.

This rearrangement joins TRBV11-2 to TRBJ2-1; 9 bases align to TRBD2. Germline V gene lookup returns CDR1 SGHAT and CDR2 FQNNGV. V was clipped by 5 bases and J by 4 bases; unmatched bases: 15. The CDR3 consists of 18 residues. CDR3 in amino acids: CASSPRGGSGSTYNEQFF. The CDR3 DNA follows: TGTGCCAGCAGCCCCCGCGGTGGTAGCGGGAGTACGTACAATGAGCAGTTCTTC.

This clonotype appeared a single time. V gene TRBV6-5 combines with J gene TRBJ1-2; D is uncertain. Deletions cut 8 bases from V and 5 bases from J, with 15 bases between. Germline loops: CDR1 MNHEY, CDR2 SVGAGI. The CDR3 spans 13 residues. The CDR3 DNA reads TGTGCCAGCGGTTCCTCAGAGACTTATGGCTACACCTTC. Translating it yields CASGSSETYGYTF.

This clonotype was counted only a few times. This chain uses TRBV6-5 with TRBJ2-1, with 8 bases lining up with TRBD2. The J segment lost 2 bases and the V segment lost 0 bases, leaving 12 bases of the junction unmatched. The CDR3 is 19 amino acids. Looked up from germline, CDR1 is MNHEY and CDR2 is SVGAGI. For the CDR3, the DNA is TGTGCCAGCAGTTACTCGAGATTTGGTAGCGGGGAAACCTACAATGAGCAGTTCTTC. Translation gives CASSYSRFGSGETYNEQFF.

This clonotype was seen repeatedly, ten times or more. The chain links TRBV29-1 to TRBJ2-2; 7 bases match TRBD1. This CDR3 comprises 12 residues. Germline CDR1 and CDR2: SQVTM and ANQGSEA. The V gene end was trimmed by 7 bases and the J gene end by 7 bases; junction bases not matched to a gene: 6. The CDR3 DNA sequence: TGCAGCGCCGACAGGGTTGGCGGGGAGCTGTTTTTT. This gives the protein CSADRVGGELFF.

V gene TRBV7-2 combines with J gene TRBJ1-1; 9 bases line up with TRBD1. This CDR3 comprises 15 residues. The V gene's germline CDR1 is SGHTA and CDR2 FQGNSA. Trimming at V came to 1 base and at J to 11 bases, leaving 11 bases not matched to a gene. The CDR3 DNA follows: TGTGCCAGCAGCTTAGGACCAGGGACAGGGCAGAGGGCTTTCTTT. Translated, it gives CASSLGPGTGQRAFF.

This chain uses TRBV6-4 with TRBJ2-1; 13 bases agree with TRBD2. With V trimmed by 4 bases and J by 6 bases, 15 bases remained unmatched. Germline lookup yields CDR1 MRHNA and CDR2 SNTAGT. This CDR3 has 19 residues. As DNA, the CDR3 is TGTGCCAGCAGTGCCTCCCCGCGTGTTACTAGCGGGAGGGTCAATGAGCAGTTCTTC. Translation: CASSASPRVTSGRVNEQFF.

This clonotype was picked up a small number of times. V and J are TRBV28 and TRBJ2-3, with D maybe TRBD1 (6 bases). The CDR3 length is 12 residues. V was cut by 6 bases and J by 12 bases, with 16 bases left in between. Per germline, CDR1 MDHEN and CDR2 SYDVKM. CDR3 in DNA: TGTGCCAGCAGCTCGGACAGATACCTCCAGTATTTT. Translation: CASSSDRYLQYF.

The chain carries TRBV27 and TRBJ2-2; D is unresolved. CDR1 is MNHEY and CDR2 is SMNVEV in the germline V gene (reference sequence). The CDR3 spans 12 residues. The ends were cut back, 8 bases at V and 6 bases at J, with 10 bases in the middle. CDR3 DNA: TGTGCCAGCTACCGTTATCCCGGGGAGCTGTTTTTT. Its translation is CASYRYPGELFF.

This clonotype was counted only a few times. This rearrangement joins TRBV7-2 to TRBJ2-1; D gene uncertain. CDR3 length equals 15 residues. V dropped 5 bases and J dropped 2 bases, with 13 bases sitting between them. Germline V gives CDR1 SGHTA, CDR2 FQGNSA. The CDR3 region has the DNA TGTGCCAGCAGCCACGGAGTAGCAGCCTACAATGAGCAGTTCTTC. Residues: CASSHGVAAYNEQFF. Using reference TRBV7-2 and TRBJ2-1 for the parts outside the CDR3, the full variable domain is GAGVSQSPSNKVTEKGKDVELRCDPISGHTALYWYRQSLGQGLEFLIYFQGNSAPDKSGLPSDRFSAERTGGSVSTLTIQRTQQEDSAVYLCASSHGVAAYNEQFFGPGTRLTVL.

The chain couples TRBV24-1 to TRBJ2-5, with D perhaps being TRBD1 or TRBD2 (5 bases each). Germline V lookup: CDR1 KGHDR, CDR2 SFDVKD. Deletions cut 3 bases from V and 2 bases from J, with 12 bases between. The CDR3 spans 15 residues. This chain's CDR3 is CATSDTGRAQETQYF. The CDR3 DNA sequence: TGTGCCACCAGTGATACGGGACGGGCACAAGAGACCCAGTACTTC.

This clonotype was seen only a few times. J is TRBJ2-5 and V is TRBV3-1; 10 nucleotides line up with TRBD2. There are 15 residues in the CDR3. In germline, CDR1 is LGHDT, CDR2 YNNKEL (reference sequence). The V gene end was trimmed by 4 bases and the J gene end by 5 bases; junction bases not matched to a gene: 7. The CDR3 region is CASSLSGGIQETQYF. The CDR3 DNA is TGTGCCAGCAGCCTTAGCGGGGGGATCCAGGAGACCCAGTACTTC.

This clonotype was seen more than once but under ten times. J is TRBJ1-2 and V is TRBV20-1; D not resolved. V lost 0 bases, J lost 2 bases, and 4 bases lay in between. The germline CDR1 and CDR2 sequences are DFQATT and SNEGSKA (reference sequence). The CDR3 runs to 12 residues. The CDR3 DNA follows: TGCAGTGCTAGAGACCCGAACTATGGCTACACCTTC. Translation: CSARDPNYGYTF.